This entry concerns a single TCR beta chain. The study ran its PCR with 60 Vbeta and 13 Jbeta primers. Produced via immunoSEQ multiplex PCR; TCRdb's table is partial and in-frame only. The table shows about 150,000 clones, with roughly 82% occurring only once. This sample was taken from a study of cytomegalovirus exposure and HLA in healthy donors. This CDR3 contains 15 residues. From germline, CDR1 is SGHAT and CDR2 FQNNGV. The J segment lost 8 bases and the V segment lost 1 base, leaving 10 bases of the junction unmatched. The receptor was isolated from a woman between 45 and 65 years old in good health and CMV-seropositive. Sequences were obtained from PBMCs. The chain employs TRBV11-2 and TRBJ1-2, with 7 bases aligning to TRBD1. CDR3 nucleotides: TGTGCCAGCAGCTTAGTTCCCAAGGGGGCGGAAGGCTACACCTTC. Its translation: CASSLVPKGAEGYTF.